The TCR beta chain described here comes from a study of blood T cell repertoires in COVID-19. Study context: Donors in the United States, Italy and Spain gave samples during acute or convalescent COVID-19.

Libraries were prepared by immunoSEQ multiplex PCR; TCRdb keeps only in-frame clonotypes and omits some of them. The repertoire has approximately 440,000 clones, about 91% of them found once; the top ten carry around 12%. This clone has just one count. Germline CDR1 is LGHNA and CDR2 is YNFKEQ. Trimming left V 0 bases short and J 7 bases short, with 13 bases between. This CDR3 region has 15 residues. Sequencing was done on a sample of peripheral blood. The genes are TRBV4-2 and TRBJ2-1; a weak D match, TRBD1 (5 bases). This TCR was recovered from a woman aged 45 to 65 with COVID-19, enrolled during active disease. The CDR3 DNA is TGTGCCAGCAGCCAAGATGGTGGTAAGGGGAATGAGCAGTTCTTC. Its protein is CASSQDGGKGNEQFF.